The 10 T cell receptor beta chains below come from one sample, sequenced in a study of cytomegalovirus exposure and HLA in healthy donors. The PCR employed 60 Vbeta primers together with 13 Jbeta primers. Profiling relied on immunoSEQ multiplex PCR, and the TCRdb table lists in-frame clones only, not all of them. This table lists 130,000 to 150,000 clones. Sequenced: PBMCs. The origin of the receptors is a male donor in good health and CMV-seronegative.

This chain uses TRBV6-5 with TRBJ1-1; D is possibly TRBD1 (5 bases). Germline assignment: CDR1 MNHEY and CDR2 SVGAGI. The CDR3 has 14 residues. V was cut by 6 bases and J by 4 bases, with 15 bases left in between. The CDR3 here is CASRPGYGGTEAFF. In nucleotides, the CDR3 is TGTGCCAGCAGGCCCGGGTACGGGGGCACTGAAGCTTTCTTT.

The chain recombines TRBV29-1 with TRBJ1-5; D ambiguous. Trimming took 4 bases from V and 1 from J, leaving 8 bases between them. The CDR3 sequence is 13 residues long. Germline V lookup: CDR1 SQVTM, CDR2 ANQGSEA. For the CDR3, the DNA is TGCAGCGTTGTTTACAGCAGCAATCAGCCCCAGCATTTT. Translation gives CSVVYSSNQPQHF.

The CDR3: CAWSSGGAYEQYF. CDR3 nucleotides: TGTGCCTGGAGTAGCGGGGGGGCCTACGAGCAGTACTTC. V gene TRBV30 combines with J gene TRBJ2-5; 10 bases align to TRBD2. The J call may be mistaken, given a closer DNA end match to TRBJ2-7. The CDR3 has 13 residues. Germline V gene lookup returns CDR1 GTSNPN and CDR2 SVGIG (reference sequence).

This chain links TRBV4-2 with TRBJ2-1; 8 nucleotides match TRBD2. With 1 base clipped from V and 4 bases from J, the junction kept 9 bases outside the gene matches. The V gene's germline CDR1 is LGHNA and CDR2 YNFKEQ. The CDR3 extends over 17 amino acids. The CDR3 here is CASSQGQSSGGYNEQFF. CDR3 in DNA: TGTGCCAGCAGCCAAGGGCAATCCAGCGGGGGATACAATGAGCAGTTCTTC.

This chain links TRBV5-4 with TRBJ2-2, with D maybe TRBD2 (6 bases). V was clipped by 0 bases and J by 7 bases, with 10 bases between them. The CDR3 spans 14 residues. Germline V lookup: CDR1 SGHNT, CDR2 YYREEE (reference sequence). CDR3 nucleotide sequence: TGTGCCAGCAGCTTGGACCGGGGGATCGGGGAGCTGTTTTTT. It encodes CASSLDRGIGELFF.

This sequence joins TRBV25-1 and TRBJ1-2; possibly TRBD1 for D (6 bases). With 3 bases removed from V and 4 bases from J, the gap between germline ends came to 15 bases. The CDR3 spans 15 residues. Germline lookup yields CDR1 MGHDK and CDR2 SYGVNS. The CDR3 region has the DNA TGTGCCAGCAGTGAGCAAGCAGGGGCGGGCTATGGCTACACCTTC. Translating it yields CASSEQAGAGYGYTF.

CDR3 region: CSVEEGLANSYNEQFF. The CDR3 DNA reads as TGCAGCGTTGAAGAAGGATTAGCGAATTCCTACAATGAGCAGTTCTTC. The gene calls are TRBV29-1 and TRBJ2-1; D possibly corresponds to TRBD2 (5 bases). CDR1 SQVTM and CDR2 ANQGSEA come from the germline V gene. Trimming shortened V by 0 bases and J by 1 base, and 13 bases separated the two germline ends. The CDR3 extends over 16 amino acids.

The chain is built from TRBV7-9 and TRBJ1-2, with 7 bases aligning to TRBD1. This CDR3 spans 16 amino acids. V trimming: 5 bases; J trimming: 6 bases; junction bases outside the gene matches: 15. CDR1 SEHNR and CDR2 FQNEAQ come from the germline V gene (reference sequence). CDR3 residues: CASSPTSTGFGHGYTF. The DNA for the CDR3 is TGTGCCAGCAGCCCTACTTCGACAGGGTTTGGTCATGGCTACACCTTC.

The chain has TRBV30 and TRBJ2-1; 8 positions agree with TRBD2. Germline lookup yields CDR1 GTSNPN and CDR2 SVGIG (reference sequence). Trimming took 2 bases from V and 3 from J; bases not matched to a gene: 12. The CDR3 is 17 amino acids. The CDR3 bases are TGTGCCTGGAGTCTAAGTGGGGCGGGAGGTCTCTACAATGAGCAGTTCTTC. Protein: CAWSLSGAGGLYNEQFF.

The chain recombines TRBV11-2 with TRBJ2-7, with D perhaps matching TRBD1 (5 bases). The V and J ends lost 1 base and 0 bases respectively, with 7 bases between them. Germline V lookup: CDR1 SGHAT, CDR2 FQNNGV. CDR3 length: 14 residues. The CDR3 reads CASSLAGISYEQYF. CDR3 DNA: TGTGCCAGCAGCTTAGCAGGGATCTCCTACGAGCAGTACTTC.